The 30 T cell receptor beta chains reported below all come from one sample, sequenced in a study of T cells after yellow fever vaccination. TCRdb passed the 5' RACE reads through MiXCR, listing each CDR3 protein once. The sample yields about 320,000 distinct CDR3 sequences, around 11% seen once. The sample here was CD4+ T cells sorted from PBMCs, taken 45 days after the yellow fever booster vaccination. The receptors derive from a man aged 18 to 30 who received the YFV17D yellow fever vaccine.

A few counts support this clonotype. The chain links TRBV6-2 or TRBV6-3 to TRBJ2-7; D gene ambiguous. The length of the CDR3 is 14 residues. Between the trimmed V and J ends, which lost 3 bases and 0 bases, there was a span of 9 bases. From germline, CDR1 is MNHEY and CDR2 SVGEGT. CDR3 sequence: CASSYTAPSYEQYF. The DNA of the CDR3 is TGTGCCAGCAGTTATACGGCGCCCTCCTACGAGCAGTACTTC.

The table lists this clonotype with many counts. The genes are TRBV7-2 and TRBJ2-5; TRBD2 matches 7 bases. Per germline, CDR1 SGHTA and CDR2 FQGNSA. The CDR3 spans 14 residues. Trimming cost V 1 base and J 6 bases; bases outside gene matches: 5. DNA for the CDR3: TGTGCCAGCAGCTTAGAATCCGGGAGGAAGACCCAGTACTTC. Translated, it gives CASSLESGRKTQYF.

V usage is TRBV7-8 and J usage is TRBJ1-1, with 9 positions matching TRBD1. Germline CDR1 SGHVS, CDR2 FQNEAQ. The J segment lost 4 bases and the V segment lost 5 bases, leaving 8 bases of the junction unmatched. The CDR3 totals 15 residues. The CDR3 protein is CASSITGGAGTEAFF. DNA of the CDR3: TGTGCCAGCAGCATCACAGGGGGCGCGGGCACTGAAGCTTTCTTT.

Only a few counts were recorded for this clonotype. This chain links TRBV7-2 with TRBJ1-2, with unresolved D. The CDR3 is made up of 15 amino acids. Germline V gene lookup returns CDR1 SGHTA and CDR2 FQGNSA. V was cut by 1 base and J by 8 bases, with 17 bases left in between. In DNA, the CDR3 is TGTGCCAGCAGCTTAGGACAAGGAAGCGGCGCGGGCTACACCTTC. Residues: CASSLGQGSGAGYTF. Full variable domain (outside the CDR3, taken from reference TRBV7-2 and TRBJ1-2): GAGVSQSPSNKVTEKGKDVELRCDPISGHTALYWYRQSLGQGLEFLIYFQGNSAPDKSGLPSDRFSAERTGGSVSTLTIQRTQQEDSAVYLCASSLGQGSGAGYTFGSGTRLTVV.

This clonotype showed up just a few times. V and J are TRBV11-2 and TRBJ2-1; TRBD2 matches 8 bases. Germline CDR1 SGHAT, CDR2 FQNNGV. The CDR3 contains 15 residues. With 5 bases clipped from V and 5 bases from J, the junction kept 8 bases outside the gene matches. The CDR3 reads CASSPRGGQNNEQFF. CDR3 sequence (DNA): TGTGCCAGCAGCCCCCGGGGGGGCCAAAACAATGAGCAGTTCTTC.

This clonotype was detected a few times. V usage is TRBV4-2 and J usage is TRBJ1-5; D is possibly TRBD1 (5 bases). Germline V gene lookup returns CDR1 LGHNA and CDR2 YNFKEQ. The CDR3 covers 14 residues. With 0 bases removed from V and 4 bases from J, the gap between germline ends came to 7 bases. The CDR3 bases are TGTGCCAGCAGCCAAGACGGGGGGAATCAGCCCCAGCATTTT. Translation gives CASSQDGGNQPQHF.

In this sample, this clonotype turned up many times. V gene TRBV6-1 combines with J gene TRBJ2-1; TRBD2 is a possible D gene (5 bases). The CDR3 is made up of 15 amino acids. The ends were cut back, 1 base at V and 8 bases at J, with 15 bases in the middle. CDR1 and CDR2 (germline): MNHNS, SASEGT. The CDR3 sequence: CASSEGDTRIYEQFF. The CDR3, as DNA: TGTGCCAGCAGTGAAGGAGACACTAGAATCTATGAGCAGTTCTTC.

The chain recombines TRBV6-5 with TRBJ1-2, with D maybe TRBD1 (5 bases). The length of the CDR3 is 13 residues. With 6 bases removed from V and 4 bases from J, the gap between germline ends came to 12 bases. The germline CDR1 and CDR2 sequences are MNHEY and SVGAGI. The CDR3 sequence is CASRTQGFYGYTF. CDR3 DNA sequence: TGTGCCAGCAGAACCCAGGGATTCTATGGCTACACCTTC.

This clonotype came up many times. The chain is built from TRBV4-2 and TRBJ1-1; TRBD1 matches 7 bases. The V gene end was trimmed by 0 bases and the J gene end by 5 bases; junction bases not matched to a gene: 9. Germline V gene sequence: CDR1 LGHNA, CDR2 YNFKEQ. The CDR3 runs to 16 residues. The CDR3 protein is CASSQDLLQGRTEAFF. The CDR3 DNA reads TGTGCCAGCAGCCAAGATCTCTTACAGGGGCGTACTGAAGCTTTCTTT.

This clonotype was seen a handful of times. This chain links TRBV19 with TRBJ2-5; D gene uncertain. Germline CDR1 reads LNHDA; CDR2 reads SQIVND (reference sequence). Trimming cost V 2 bases and J 2 bases, with 12 bases left between them. The CDR3 sequence is 15 residues long. The CDR3 DNA sequence: TGTGCCAGTAGTATATCCCCGGGTGAGCAAGAGACCCAGTACTTC. Translation gives CASSISPGEQETQYF.

This clonotype turned up a few times. V and J are TRBV5-1 and TRBJ2-1; a weak D match, TRBD2 (7 bases). Trimming stripped 5 bases from V and 6 bases from J, with 21 bases between. Per the germline V gene, CDR1 is SGHRS and CDR2 is YFSETQ. CDR3 length: 16 residues. CDR3 protein: CASRFGGAPLGNEQFF. CDR3 bases: TGCGCCAGCAGATTTGGGGGGGCGCCTTTGGGCAATGAGCAGTTCTTC.

This clonotype occurred a few times. This chain joins TRBV5-1 and TRBJ2-7, with TRBD1 matching 9 bases. V shed 2 bases, J shed 3 bases, and the junction held 6 bases outside the gene matches. CDR1 SGHRS and CDR2 YFSETQ come from the germline V gene. The CDR3 has 15 amino acids. This CDR3 reads CASSLLDRGSYEQYF. DNA for the CDR3: TGCGCCAGCAGCTTACTGGACAGGGGTAGCTACGAGCAGTACTTC.

V gene TRBV19 combines with J gene TRBJ1-5; D gene uncertain. Germline lookup yields CDR1 LNHDA and CDR2 SQIVND (reference sequence). The CDR3 is made up of 12 amino acids. The V and J ends lost 3 bases and 5 bases respectively, with 5 bases between them. The CDR3 protein is CASSMRDQPQHF. The DNA of the CDR3 is TGTGCCAGTAGTATGCGAGATCAGCCCCAGCATTTT.

The V and J genes are TRBV7-2 and TRBJ2-1; 8 positions match TRBD2. Germline V lookup: CDR1 SGHTA, CDR2 FQGNSA. This CDR3 contains 13 residues. The V and J ends lost 4 bases and 6 bases, in that order; junction bases with no gene match: 2. Here the CDR3 reads CASSSGGPNEQFF. The CDR3 coding sequence is TGTGCCAGCAGCTCGGGGGGGCCCAATGAGCAGTTCTTC.

In this sample, this clonotype turned up a few times. CDR3 nucleotides: TGTGCCAGCATTCCGGACAGATTCTCCTACGAGCAGTACTTC. The encoded protein is CASIPDRFSYEQYF. The chain links TRBV2 to TRBJ2-7; the D gene is possibly TRBD1 (6 bases). The CDR3 is 14 amino acids. The V end lost 7 bases, the J end lost 0 bases, and 13 bases lay between the germline ends. Germline CDR1 reads SNHLY; CDR2 reads FYNNEI. Full variable domain (outside the CDR3, taken from reference TRBV2 and TRBJ2-7): EPEVTQTPSHQVTQMGQEVILRCVPISNHLYFYWYRQILGQKVEFLVSFYNNEISEKSEIFDDQFSVERPDGSNFTLKIRSTKLEDSAMYFCASIPDRFSYEQYFGPGTRLTVT.

Only one count was recorded for this clonotype. The CDR3 loop is CASSATAGRGTEAFF. Written as DNA, the CDR3 is TGTGCCAGCTCCGCAACGGCAGGGAGGGGCACTGAAGCTTTCTTT. The chain joins TRBV18 to TRBJ1-1; weak D call: TRBD1 (5 bases). CDR3 size: 15 residues. V was pared by 6 bases and J by 4 bases, with 18 bases between. Germline values: CDR1 KGHSH, CDR2 LQKENI.

This clonotype was counted many times. The V and J genes are TRBV12-3 or TRBV12-4 and TRBJ2-7, with D possibly called TRBD1 or TRBD2 (5 bases each). The CDR3 consists of 13 residues. Trimming removed 4 bases at V and 2 bases at J, with 9 bases between. The CDR3 DNA follows: TGTGCCAGCAGTTATAGGGGAGCCTACGAGCAGTACGTC. It is translated as CASSYRGAYEQYV.

J is TRBJ1-4 and V is TRBV14, with no clear D. Trimming stripped 6 bases from V and 3 bases from J, with 11 bases between. The CDR3 is made up of 14 amino acids. Germline assignment: CDR1 SGHDN and CDR2 FVKESK. CDR3 nucleotide sequence: TGTGCCAGCAGTTACAGTAACTCTAATGAAAAACTGTTTTTT. It is translated as CASSYSNSNEKLFF.

The chain employs TRBV18 and TRBJ2-3; TRBD2 matches at 13 bases. V trimming: 6 bases; J trimming: 2 bases; junction bases outside the gene matches: 11. This CDR3 is 18 amino acids long. Per the germline V gene, CDR1 is KGHSH and CDR2 is LQKENI. Here the CDR3 DNA reads TGTGCCAGCTCCCTGTACGAGACTAGCGGGGGGACCACAGATACGCAGTATTTT. Amino acid sequence: CASSLYETSGGTTDTQYF.

The chain links TRBV5-4 to TRBJ2-7; perhaps D is TRBD1 or TRBD2 (5 bases each). The germline V gene encodes CDR1 SGHNT and CDR2 YYREEE (reference sequence). Trimming took 7 bases from V and 1 from J, leaving 9 bases between them. This CDR3 is built from 12 residues. CDR3 DNA: TGTGCCAGCCGCGAGGGGTCCTACGAGCAGTACTTC. The encoded protein is CASREGSYEQYF.

J is TRBJ2-7 and V is TRBV6-2 or TRBV6-3; maybe TRBD1 (6 bases). V was trimmed by 4 bases and J by 6 bases, leaving 10 bases between them. The CDR3 extends over 12 amino acids. The germline V gene encodes CDR1 MNHEY and CDR2 SVGEGT. CDR3 coding DNA: TGTGCCAGCAGTTCGAGGGGGTCCGAGCAGTACGTC. It specifies CASSSRGSEQYV.

On this clonotype: A read error is possible here, since a much larger clone lies one base away. The rearrangement uses TRBV9 and TRBJ2-2; D remains unclear. Trimming shortened V by 4 bases and J by 4 bases, and 5 bases separated the two germline ends. This CDR3 contains 12 residues. Germline-derived CDR1 and CDR2 are SGDLS and YYNGEE. CDR3 nucleotides: TGTGCCAGCAGCCCCGTCACCGGGGAGCTGTTTTTT. It specifies CASSPVTGELFF.

This clonotype was seen repeatedly, ten times or more. DNA of the CDR3: TGTGCCAGCAGTGGAGGAGCGCAGTATTTT. As protein: CASSGGAQYF. This sequence joins TRBV7-9 and TRBJ2-3, with D perhaps TRBD2 (5 bases). The V end lost 6 bases, the J end lost 10 bases, and 8 bases lay between the germline ends. Germline V gene sequence: CDR1 SEHNR, CDR2 FQNEAQ (reference sequence). CDR3 length: 10 amino acids.

The rearrangement joins TRBV20-1 to TRBJ1-5; D is uncertain. Per the germline V gene, CDR1 is DFQATT and CDR2 is SNEGSKA (reference sequence). The CDR3 contains 12 residues. Trimming stripped 5 bases from V and 3 bases from J, with 8 bases between. CDR3 sequence reads: CSARHPNQPQHF. In nucleotides, the CDR3 is TGCAGTGCTCGACACCCCAATCAGCCCCAGCATTTT.

In this sample, this clonotype turned up a few times. CDR3 amino acids: CASSIQGTGELFF. CDR3 nucleotides: TGTGCCAGTAGTATCCAGGGGACCGGGGAGCTGTTTTTT. This rearrangement joins TRBV19 to TRBJ2-2, with D possibly matching TRBD1 (6 bases). This CDR3 spans 13 amino acids. The germline V gene has CDR1 LNHDA and CDR2 SQIVND (reference sequence). V lost 3 bases and J lost 5, with 7 bases in between. Supplemented by reference TRBV19 and TRBJ2-2, the full variable domain reads DGGITQSPKYLFRKEGQNVTLSCEQNLNHDAMYWYRQDPGQGLRLIYYSQIVNDFQKGDIAEGYSVSREKKESFPLTVTSAQKNPTAFYLCASSIQGTGELFFGEGSRLTVL.

This clonotype occurred many times. This chain connects TRBV10-3 to TRBJ1-2, with D possibly TRBD1 on 5 matching bases. V was pared by 8 bases and J by 0 bases, with 13 bases between. The CDR3 has 14 amino acids. Germline CDR1 ENHRY, CDR2 SYGVKD. CDR3 sequence: CAISWDGSNYGYTF. CDR3 DNA: TGTGCCATCTCCTGGGACGGATCTAACTATGGCTACACCTTC.

The J gene is TRBJ2-7, the V gene TRBV18, with D tentatively TRBD2 (5 bases). CDR1 is KGHSH, CDR2 LQKENI, per germline. The CDR3 length is 13 residues. V lost 3 bases, J lost 3 bases, and 9 bases lay in between. The CDR3 spells CASSPRRDYEQYF. In DNA form, the CDR3 reads TGTGCCAGCTCACCCCGACGGGACTACGAGCAGTACTTC.

DNA of the CDR3: TGTGCCAGCAGTTCCCAGACCGCCTCGAACACTGAAGCTTTCTTT. Residues: CASSSQTASNTEAFF. The rearrangement links TRBV6-5 to TRBJ1-1; D not resolved. The germline CDR1 and CDR2 sequences are MNHEY and SVGAGI. This CDR3 comprises 15 residues. Between the trimmed V and J ends, which lost 4 bases and 1 base, there was a span of 13 bases.

The chain is built from TRBV9 and TRBJ1-2, with 12 bases that match TRBD1. From germline, CDR1 is SGDLS and CDR2 YYNGEE. With 0 bases clipped from V and 6 bases from J, the junction kept 6 bases outside the gene matches. The CDR3 runs 16 residues. CDR3 in amino acids: CASSVEVRDRGHGYTF. CDR3 bases: TGTGCCAGCAGCGTAGAAGTAAGGGACAGGGGGCATGGCTACACCTTC.

This chain uses TRBV5-1 with TRBJ1-4; 8 nucleotides agree with TRBD1. After removal of 0 bases from V and 6 bases from J, the junction contained 7 bases not matched to a gene. The CDR3 has 16 residues. The germline V gene has CDR1 SGHRS and CDR2 YFSETQ. DNA of the CDR3: TGCGCCAGCAGCTTGGTGGGAGCAGGGGGCCATGAAAAACTGTTTTTT. As protein: CASSLVGAGGHEKLFF.